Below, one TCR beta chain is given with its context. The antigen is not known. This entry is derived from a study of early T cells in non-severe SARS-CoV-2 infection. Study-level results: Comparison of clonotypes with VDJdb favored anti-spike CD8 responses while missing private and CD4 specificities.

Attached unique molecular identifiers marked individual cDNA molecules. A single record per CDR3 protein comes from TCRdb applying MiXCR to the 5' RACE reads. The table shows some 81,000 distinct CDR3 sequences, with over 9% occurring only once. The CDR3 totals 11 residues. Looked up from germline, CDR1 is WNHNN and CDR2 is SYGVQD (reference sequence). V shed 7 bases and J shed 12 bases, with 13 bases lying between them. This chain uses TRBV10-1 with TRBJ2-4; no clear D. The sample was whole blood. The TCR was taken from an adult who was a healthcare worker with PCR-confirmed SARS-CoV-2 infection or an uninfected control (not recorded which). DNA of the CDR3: TGCGCCAGCAACGTCTCGGGTCATCAGTACTTC. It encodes CASNVSGHQYF.